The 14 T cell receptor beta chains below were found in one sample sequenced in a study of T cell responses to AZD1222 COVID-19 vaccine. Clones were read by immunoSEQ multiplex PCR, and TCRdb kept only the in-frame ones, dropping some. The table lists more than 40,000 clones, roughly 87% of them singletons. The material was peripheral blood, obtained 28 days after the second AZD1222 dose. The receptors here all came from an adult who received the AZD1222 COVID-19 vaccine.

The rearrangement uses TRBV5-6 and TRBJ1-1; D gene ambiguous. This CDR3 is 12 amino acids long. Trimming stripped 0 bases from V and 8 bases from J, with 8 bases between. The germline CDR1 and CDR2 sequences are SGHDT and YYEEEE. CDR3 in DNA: TGTGCCAGCAGCTTGGTAGGCAGAGAAGCTTTCTTT. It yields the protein CASSLVGREAFF.

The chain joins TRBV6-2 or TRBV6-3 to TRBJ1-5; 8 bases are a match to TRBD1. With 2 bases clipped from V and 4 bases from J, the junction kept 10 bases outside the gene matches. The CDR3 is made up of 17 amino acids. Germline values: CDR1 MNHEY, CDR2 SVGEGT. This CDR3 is CASSYGSGHRGNQPQHF. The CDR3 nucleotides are TGTGCCAGCAGTTACGGAAGCGGCCACAGGGGGAATCAGCCCCAGCATTTT.

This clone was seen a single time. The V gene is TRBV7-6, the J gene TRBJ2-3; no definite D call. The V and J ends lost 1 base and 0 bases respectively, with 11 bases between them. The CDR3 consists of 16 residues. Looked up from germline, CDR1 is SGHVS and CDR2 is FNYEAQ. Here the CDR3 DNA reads TGTGCCAGCAGCTTAGGGGCACCAAGTAGCACAGATACGCAGTATTTT. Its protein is CASSLGAPSSTDTQYF.

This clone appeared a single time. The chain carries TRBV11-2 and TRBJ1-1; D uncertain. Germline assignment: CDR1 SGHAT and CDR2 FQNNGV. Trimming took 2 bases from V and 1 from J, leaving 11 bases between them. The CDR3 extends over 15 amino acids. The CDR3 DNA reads TGTGCCAGCAGCTTATTGGGAGCGAGGAACACTGAAGCTTTCTTT. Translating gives CASSLLGARNTEAFF.

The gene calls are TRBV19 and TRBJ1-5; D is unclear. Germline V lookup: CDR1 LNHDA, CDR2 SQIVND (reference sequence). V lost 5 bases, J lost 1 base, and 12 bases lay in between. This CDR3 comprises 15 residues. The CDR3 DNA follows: TGTGCCAGTAGTCCTAAGACCAGCAGCAATCAGCCCCAGCATTTT. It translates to CASSPKTSSNQPQHF.

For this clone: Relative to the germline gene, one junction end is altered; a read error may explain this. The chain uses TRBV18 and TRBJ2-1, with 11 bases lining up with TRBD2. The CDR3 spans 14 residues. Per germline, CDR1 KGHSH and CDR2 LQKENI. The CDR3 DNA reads TGTGCCAGCTCACCAAACGTAATAGCGGGGGGGTACGTCTTC. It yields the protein CASSPNVIAGGYVF. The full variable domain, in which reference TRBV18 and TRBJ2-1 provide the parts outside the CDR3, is NAGVMQNPRHLVRRRGQEARLRCSPMKGHSHVYWYRQLPEEGLKFMVYLQKENIIDESGMPKERFSAEFPKEGPSILRIQQVVRGDSAAYFCASSPNVIAGGYVFGPGTRLTVL.

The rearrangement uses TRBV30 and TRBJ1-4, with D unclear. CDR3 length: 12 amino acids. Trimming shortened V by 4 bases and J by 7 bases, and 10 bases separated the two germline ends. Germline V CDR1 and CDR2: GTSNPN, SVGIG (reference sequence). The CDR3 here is CAWTKEREKLFF. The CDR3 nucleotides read TGTGCCTGGACCAAGGAGCGTGAAAAACTGTTTTTT.

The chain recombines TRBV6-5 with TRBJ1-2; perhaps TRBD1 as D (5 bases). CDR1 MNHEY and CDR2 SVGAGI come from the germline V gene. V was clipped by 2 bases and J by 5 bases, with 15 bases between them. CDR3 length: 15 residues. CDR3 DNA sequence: TGTGCCAGCAGTTACCCCGGGGGGGGAGTGTATGGCTACACCTTC. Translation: CASSYPGGGVYGYTF.

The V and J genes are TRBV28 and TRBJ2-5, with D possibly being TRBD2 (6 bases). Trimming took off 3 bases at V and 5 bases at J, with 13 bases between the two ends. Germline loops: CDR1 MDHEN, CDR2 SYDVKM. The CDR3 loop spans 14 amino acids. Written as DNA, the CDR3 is TGTGCCAGCAGTTTCAGTTCGGGGGTGGAGACCCAGTACTTC. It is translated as CASSFSSGVETQYF.

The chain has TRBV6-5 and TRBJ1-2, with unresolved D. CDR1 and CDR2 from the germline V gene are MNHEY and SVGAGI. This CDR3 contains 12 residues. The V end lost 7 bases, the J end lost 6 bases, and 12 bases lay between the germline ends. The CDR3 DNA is TGTGCCAGCACCGAAGGGAGGGATGGCTACACCTTC. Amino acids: CASTEGRDGYTF.

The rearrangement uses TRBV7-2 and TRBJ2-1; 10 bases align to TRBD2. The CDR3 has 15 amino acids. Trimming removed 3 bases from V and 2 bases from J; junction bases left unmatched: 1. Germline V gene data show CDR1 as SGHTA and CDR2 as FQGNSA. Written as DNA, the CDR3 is TGTGCCAGCAGCTTCGGACTAGCGGCCTACAATGAGCAGTTCTTC. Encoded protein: CASSFGLAAYNEQFF.

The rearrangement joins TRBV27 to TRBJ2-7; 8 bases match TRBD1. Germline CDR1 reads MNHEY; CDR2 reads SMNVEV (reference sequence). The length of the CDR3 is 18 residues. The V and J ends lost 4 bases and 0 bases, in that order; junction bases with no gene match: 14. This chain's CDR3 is CASSSSPLGQGYSYEQYF. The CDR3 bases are TGTGCCAGCAGTTCCTCCCCCCTCGGACAGGGCTACTCCTACGAGCAGTACTTC.

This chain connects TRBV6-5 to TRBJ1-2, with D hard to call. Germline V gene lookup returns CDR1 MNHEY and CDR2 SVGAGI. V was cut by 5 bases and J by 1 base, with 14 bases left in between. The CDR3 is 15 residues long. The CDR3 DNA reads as TGTGCCAGCAGTACACAGAGAACCTTTAACTATGGCTACACCTTC. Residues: CASSTQRTFNYGYTF.

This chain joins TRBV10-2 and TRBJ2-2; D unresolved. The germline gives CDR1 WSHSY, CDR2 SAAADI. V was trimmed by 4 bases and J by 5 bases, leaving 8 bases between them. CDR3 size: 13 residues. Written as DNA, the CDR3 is TGCGCCAGCAGTGGGATCTCAACCGGGGAGCTGTTTTTT. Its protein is CASSGISTGELFF.